The rows below give T cell receptor beta chains drawn from one sample of a study of control samples from healthy donors and cancer patients. Using immunoSEQ multiplex PCR, the repertoire was profiled, and TCRdb retains in-frame clones only, with some absent. The sample has about 110,000 clones, 82% seen once. Sequences were obtained from blood. Every receptor here comes from a man between 18 and 35 years old in good health. Both conserved end residues are part of each CDR3. Fields, in order: D gene, J gene, clone size, V gene, CDR3 protein, CDR3 DNA. D genes are given only for firm matches. Expanded clones are given a class, and other clones once, few, many or no size at all.

TRBD1,TRBJ2-7,-,TRBV9,CASSGPGTGGSYEQYF,TGTGCCAGCAGCGGACCCGGGACAGGGGGTTCCTACGAGCAGTACTTC
-,TRBJ1-5,-,TRBV7-8,CASSLRGTGQPQHF,TGTGCCAGCAGCTTACGGGGGACGGGTCAGCCCCAGCATTTT
-,TRBJ1-5,-,TRBV18,CASARDSNQPQHF,TGTGCCAGCGCAAGGGACAGCAATCAGCCCCAGCATTTT
-,TRBJ2-3,-,TRBV29-1,CSGSGGSSFFSTDTQYF,TGCAGCGGGTCGGGCGGGTCTTCCTTCTTTAGCACAGATACGCAGTATTTT
-,TRBJ1-5,once,TRBV6-5,CASSPRMDVNQPQHF,TGTGCCAGCAGTCCCCGAATGGACGTCAATCAGCCCCAGCATTTT
-,TRBJ1-1,-,TRBV11-2,CASRLGLNTEAFF,TGTGCCAGCAGGCTGGGTTTGAACACTGAAGCTTTCTTT
TRBD2,TRBJ2-3,-,TRBV7-9,CASSLERRGVRTDTQYF,TGTGCCAGCAGCTTAGAGCGCCGGGGGGTGAGGACAGATACGCAGTATTTT
TRBD1,TRBJ1-6,-,TRBV7-8,CASSSLRGRNSPLHF,TGTGCCAGCAGCTCGTTAAGGGGGCGAAATTCACCCCTCCACTTT
-,TRBJ2-2,-,TRBV5-1,CASSSGAETGELFF,TGCGCCAGCAGCTCAGGGGCCGAAACCGGGGAGCTGTTTTTT
TRBD1,TRBJ1-6,-,TRBV27,CASSPRTGWSYNSPLHF,TGTGCCAGCAGCCCAAGGACAGGGTGGTCCTATAATTCACCCCTCCACTTT